What follows describes a single T cell receptor (beta chain). Its antigen specificity is not known. The sample holds no much larger clone one base away, and base qualities are not on file. Using the deep immunoSEQ assay, multiplex PCR amplified TCR CDR3 regions from genomic DNA. Extracted genomic DNA from each cell subset was spread evenly across all wells of several immunoSEQ 96-well plates, with each plate serving as a replicate. For sorted subsets, approximately 0.2 ug of genomic DNA, equivalent to 30,000 or so T cell genomes, went into each replicate PCR. The purified libraries were quantified using a Qubit 3.0 fluorometer, sized with a Bioanalyzer 2100, and then quantified again using the KAPA Library Quantification kit. Each immunoSEQ 96-well plate was sequenced on its own single-read 150-cycle Illumina NextSeq 550 flow cell. The authors' pipeline ran thus. Because only junctional sequences without quality scores were contained in the immunoSEQ output, filtering matching that applied to full-length reads could not be performed. Sequences were annotated with PyIR, a Python wrapper for IgBLAST v1.9, using IMGT germline references to assign V/J genes and CDR3. Reads were removed for weak V/J assignments (E-value above 1e-6), missing CDR3, stop codons, out-of-frame junctions, or ambiguous translated residues. V3J clonotypes were defined as sequences sharing the same inferred V gene, J gene, and CDR3 amino acid sequence. Percentage overlap between repertoires was calculated by dividing the number of shared unique clonotypes by the size of the smaller repertoire. RTK rarefaction, the Chao1 estimator, and Recon v2.1 estimates of unobserved clonotypes were used to assess repertoire richness. Generation probabilities were computed with OLGA for all TCRbeta clonotypes obtained by the gDNA method from a few donors. The table was pulled from immuneACCESS by TCRdb, which kept in-frame rearrangements only. Such tables lose some clones; where checked, under half of the loss comes from unresolved V genes, and the rest has no known cause. The V and J calls and clone size come from that table; D and trimming were worked out from the DNA. The sample table holds approximately 1,500,000 clones, of which approximately 98% were seen once. About 0.4% of the sample is held by the ten biggest clonotypes.

This specimen belongs to a study of shared clonotypes between healthy human individuals (dated by TCRdb to between 2020 and 2021). Describing the broader study: A few men and two women, aged 18 to 49 years, made up the cohort. Leukapheresis yielded between about 0.9 and 9.5 billion PBMCs per donor. The study deeply sequenced blood TCR repertoires of roughly five healthy adults to estimate repertoire size and the extent of clonotype sharing between individuals. For each donor, three plates each were used for CD4 naive and CD4 memory, two plates were used for CD8 naive, and one plate was used for CD8 memory. Libraries were prepared and TCR repertoires were sequenced by different laboratories using diverse techniques, in order to increase sequencing depth and limit assay-specific biases.

The donors were healthy, HIV-negative adults with no recently reported acute infections or vaccinations. All donors were Caucasian adults living in Nashville, Tennessee, USA. Magnetic negative selection was used to enrich CD4+ T cells, after which naive cells were positively selected on CD45RA and the negative fraction became the memory subset. Blood was collected by leukapheresis, and PBMCs were isolated by Ficoll-Histopaque density gradient centrifugation and then cryopreserved in liquid nitrogen vapor phase. Purity and quantity of every magnetically sorted T cell population were checked by analytical flow cytometry. Each sorted fraction had its genomic DNA isolated and then quantified by UV absorbance on a Nanodrop 2000c. The investigation overall reported the following: Because the study included only a small number of donors, the genetic and exposure-history diversity represented was limited. Across a few donors, approximately 4.9% of naive CD4, approximately 3.6% of naive CD8, under 2.5% of memory CD4, and 0.3% to 0.45% of memory CD8 clonotypes were shared. Even with the large sequencing depth, rarefaction of the sorted-subset datasets indicated that sequencing was incomplete. Naive subsets generally had larger estimated clonotype richness than memory subsets. Pairwise subsampling led to the expectation that sequencing depth would affect the degree of clonotype sharing among donors. Only blood was sampled, and tissue TCR repertoires likely differ from those in blood. Clonotypes shared by all four sorted-subset donors showed higher generation probabilities than non-shared clonotypes.

The sequence was collected from a man aged 25-40 years in good health. The sequenced sample was naive CD4+ T cells sorted from blood. Reading the label with the study, this specimen's cell subset or site is: CD45RA+ positively selected.

The nucleotide sequence is TGTGCCAGCAGCTTAGGTGGGGGCCGTTCCTACGAGCAGTACTTC. It encodes CASSLGGGRSYEQYF. The chain is encoded by TRBV7-9 joined to TRBJ2-7; matching of 6 bases hints at TRBD1 as the D gene. Its CDR3 holds 15 amino acids, cysteine through phenylalanine. Of all the DNA, just the CDR3 is kept, 45 bases in frame from base 1. As encoded in the germline V gene (reference sequence), CDR1 is SEHNR while CDR2 is FQNEAQ. V loses 1 base of germline sequence and J loses 1 base, and the interval between the two ends is 11 bases.